Below are 10 T cell receptor beta chains sequenced from a single sample in a study of spatial heterogeneity in lung cancer (dated by TCRdb to the late 2010s). The paper's findings and limits, for the study overall: The number of expanded intratumoral alpha and beta TCRs correlated with the tumor nonsynonymous mutation count.

Reading the label with the study, this specimen's time point is: sample taken at primary tumor resection. Their antigens remain unidentified. To prepare the library, 5' RACE was applied. Reads for this sample came from a NextSeq 500. TCRdb reprocessing: public reads trimmed at Q25 with fastp, clones called with MiXCR, in-frame beta chains kept. Every distinct CDR3 protein forms one entry, paired with its most common genes and DNA. Counted in this sample were about 13,000 distinct CDR3 sequences; more than 3% of them appeared once. The ten largest clones represent 17% of the sample. Specimen: lung tumor tissue, collected at surgery. Receptors were obtained from a male donor with early-stage non-small cell lung cancer.

The chain employs TRBV20-1 and TRBJ1-5, with a tentative D call TRBD1 (6 bases). The CDR3 sequence is 14 residues long. V lost 1 base, J lost 5 bases, and 12 bases lay in between. Per germline, CDR1 DFQATT and CDR2 SNEGSKA (reference sequence). CDR3 nucleotide sequence: TGCAGTGCTAGAGTCGGGACACTTGATCAGCCCCAGCATTTT. This gives the protein CSARVGTLDQPQHF.

There are many counts of this clonotype. J is TRBJ2-3 and V is TRBV24-1; D remains unclear. Germline CDR1 reads KGHDR; CDR2 reads SFDVKD. The CDR3 contains 12 residues. V gave up 6 bases and J gave up 4 bases, with 7 bases separating them. This CDR3 is CATSSVADTQYF. In nucleotides, the CDR3 is TGTGCCACCAGTTCGGTGGCAGATACGCAGTATTTT.

In this sample, this clonotype turned up many times. J is TRBJ2-1 and V is TRBV11-1; 9 nucleotides line up with TRBD2. With V trimmed by 4 bases and J by 4 bases, 5 bases remained unmatched. The CDR3 length is 15 residues. Germline CDR1 is SGHAT and CDR2 is FQDESV (reference sequence). CDR3 sequence (DNA): TGTGCCAGCAGCTCAAGCGGGGGGCTTTACAATGAGCAGTTCTTC. Amino acids: CASSSSGGLYNEQFF.

The J gene is TRBJ2-5, the V gene TRBV19, with D perhaps matching TRBD1 or TRBD2 (5 bases each). Germline loops: CDR1 LNHDA, CDR2 SQIVND (reference sequence). The V end lost 8 bases, the J end lost 3 bases, and 13 bases lay between the germline ends. This CDR3 has 13 residues. For the CDR3, the DNA is TGTGCCAGTTCTGGGACGCCAGAAGAGACCCAGTACTTC. Residues: CASSGTPEETQYF.

This clonotype was recorded a few times. The chain carries TRBV20-1 and TRBJ2-7; tentatively, D is TRBD1 (6 bases). The CDR3 sequence is 13 residues long. The germline V gene encodes CDR1 DFQATT and CDR2 SNEGSKA (reference sequence). V lost 3 bases and J lost 4, with 13 bases in between. The CDR3: CSASRGQGYEQYF. Written as DNA, the CDR3 is TGCAGTGCTAGCAGGGGCCAAGGGTACGAGCAGTACTTC.

This clonotype was counted ten times or more. The J gene is TRBJ2-6, the V gene TRBV20-1; TRBD2 is a possible D gene (5 bases). CDR3 size: 16 residues. Germline V gene sequence: CDR1 DFQATT, CDR2 SNEGSKA (reference sequence). The V and J ends lost 3 bases and 0 bases respectively, with 12 bases between them. The CDR3 DNA reads as TGCAGTGCTAGCCCTAGCCGGTCCTCTGGGGCCAACGTCCTGACTTTC. Its translation is CSASPSRSSGANVLTF.

This clonotype was found many times. The chain combines TRBV4-2 with TRBJ2-2; 8 bases match TRBD1. The CDR3 spans 17 residues. CDR1 LGHNA and CDR2 YNFKEQ come from the germline V gene. After removal of 0 bases from V and 6 bases from J, the junction contained 9 bases not matched to a gene. The CDR3 is CASSQESDRVLAGELFF. The CDR3 DNA reads as TGTGCCAGCAGCCAAGAATCGGACAGGGTGTTAGCCGGGGAGCTGTTTTTT.

This clonotype has at least ten counts. The chain is built from TRBV20-1 and TRBJ1-5; perhaps TRBD1 as D (5 bases). The germline V gene has CDR1 DFQATT and CDR2 SNEGSKA (reference sequence). V was shortened by 6 bases and J by 3 bases, with 18 bases between the two germline ends. This CDR3 is 15 amino acids long. For the CDR3, the DNA is TGCAGTGCCATGCAACCCGGGGCGTACAATCAGCCCCAGCATTTT. It encodes CSAMQPGAYNQPQHF.

In this sample, this clonotype turned up a few times. This sequence joins TRBV20-1 and TRBJ1-5, with TRBD1 matching over 7 bases. The CDR3 covers 14 residues. The germline CDR1 and CDR2 sequences are DFQATT and SNEGSKA (reference sequence). Unmatched junction bases numbered 6, after V lost 4 bases and J lost 3 bases. CDR3 loop: CSATQGGLNQPQHF. In DNA, the CDR3 is TGCAGTGCTACTCAGGGGGGACTCAATCAGCCCCAGCATTTT.

This clonotype has ten or more counts. The chain carries TRBV5-3 and TRBJ2-5; 7 bases agree with TRBD1. TRBV5-3 is filed as an ORF, its function uncertain. With 2 bases clipped from V and 2 bases from J, the junction kept 6 bases outside the gene matches. The CDR3 is made up of 15 amino acids. CDR3: CARSLNFRGQETQYF. Here the CDR3 DNA reads TGTGCCAGAAGCTTAAACTTCAGGGGGCAAGAGACCCAGTACTTC.